The 5 T cell receptor beta chains below were found in one sample sequenced in a study of blood T cells in healthy people across ages. A second PCR, run for 7 to 11 cycles, used a sample-barcoded 5' primer plus a J-beta primer mix. MiXCR was run by TCRdb on the 5' RACE reads, yielding one entry per CDR3 protein. This table has about a million distinct CDR3 sequences, about 53% appearing once. What was sequenced was blood. These receptors originate from a woman in her fifties or sixties in good health.

Comments on this clonotype: One end of the junction fails to match germline, which may point to a read error. This sequence joins TRBV6-5 and TRBJ2-5; the D is unclear. The CDR3 is 12 residues long. Germline-derived CDR1 and CDR2 are MNHEY and SVGAGI. This chain's CDR3 is CAGRKARETQYF. The CDR3 DNA is TGTGCCGGCAGGAAAGCCCGAGAGACCCAGTACTTC.

This clonotype has a handful of counts. The chain couples TRBV12-3 or TRBV12-4 to TRBJ1-4; possibly TRBD1 for D (5 bases). The CDR3 is 12 residues long. Trimming removed 5 bases at V and 8 bases at J, with 9 bases between. CDR3 region: CASSPWTEKLFF. CDR3 nucleotides: TGTGCCAGCAGTCCCTGGACAGAAAAACTGTTTTTT.

V is TRBV4-1 and J is TRBJ2-5; D gene unclear. From germline, CDR1 is MGHRA and CDR2 YSYEKL. Trimming cost V 4 bases and J 5 bases, with 11 bases left between them. This CDR3 has 13 amino acids. CDR3 residues: CASSRRVFETQYF. In nucleotides, the CDR3 is TGCGCCAGCAGCCGGAGAGTTTTTGAGACCCAGTACTTC.

This chain links TRBV28 with TRBJ2-1; D is unclear. Germline V gene data show CDR1 as MDHEN and CDR2 as SYDVKM. CDR3 length equals 14 residues. Trimming removed 3 bases at V and 6 bases at J, with 12 bases between. CDR3 DNA: TGTGCCAGCAGTTTCCTGCCAAGAGGCAATGAGCAGTTCTTC. Its protein product is CASSFLPRGNEQFF.

This chain connects TRBV10-3 to TRBJ2-4, with 8 bases that match TRBD1. With the DNA end fitting TRBJ2-7 better, the J assignment may be wrong. The CDR3 runs to 14 residues. Looked up from germline, CDR1 is ENHRY and CDR2 is SYGVKD. The CDR3 DNA reads TGTGCCATCAGCCCGGGACAGGAGATTTACGAGCAGTACTTC. Protein: CAISPGQEIYEQYF.